Detailed here is one TCR beta chain. Germline V gene lookup returns CDR1 SGHNT and CDR2 YYREEE (reference sequence). V lost 0 bases to trimming and J lost 2 bases; unmatched junction nucleotides: 0. CDR3 length: 15 amino acids. Per the authors' pipeline: Scientists estimated how many nucleated cells there were by amplifying reference gene primers. Using immunoSEQ multiplex PCR, the repertoire was profiled, and TCRdb retains in-frame clones only, with some absent. V and J calls and clone size follow that table, whereas D and trimming were derived from the DNA. The table records over 85,000 clones, 88% of them present only once. This entry is derived from a study of blood T cell repertoires in COVID-19. The wider study: There were acute and convalescent COVID-19 samples, and they came from the United States, Italy and Spain. T cells, B-cell-depleted T cells, or PBMCs provided the cDNA or gDNA that served as material.

The receptor was isolated from a woman aged 50 to 60 with acute or convalescent COVID-19. The chain joins TRBV5-4 to TRBJ1-2; TRBD1 agrees at 11 bases. Sequencing was done on a sample of peripheral blood. The DNA for the CDR3 is TGTGCCAGCAGCTTGGGGGACAGGGGGAACTATGGCTACACCTTC. This codes for CASSLGDRGNYGYTF.